The sample holds a few counts of the clone carrying this TCR beta chain. The data stem from a study of cytomegalovirus exposure and HLA in healthy donors. Primers included in the PCR were 60 Vbeta and 13 Jbeta primers. Profiled with immunoSEQ multiplex PCR; TCRdb holds only in-frame clones, not every one. This sample has 65,000 to 70,000 clones, with more than 80% found just once. The clonotype originates from a woman under 40 in good health and CMV-seropositive. Sequenced: PBMCs.

The CDR3 DNA reads TGTGCCTGGAACCCAATGGCGGGGGTCTCCTACGAGCAGTACTTC. Protein sequence: CAWNPMAGVSYEQYF. The V and J genes are TRBV30 and TRBJ2-7; 7 bases match TRBD2. The CDR3 loop spans 15 amino acids. Germline-derived CDR1 and CDR2 are GTSNPN and SVGIG (reference sequence). Unmatched junction bases numbered 9, after V lost 4 bases and J lost 0 bases.